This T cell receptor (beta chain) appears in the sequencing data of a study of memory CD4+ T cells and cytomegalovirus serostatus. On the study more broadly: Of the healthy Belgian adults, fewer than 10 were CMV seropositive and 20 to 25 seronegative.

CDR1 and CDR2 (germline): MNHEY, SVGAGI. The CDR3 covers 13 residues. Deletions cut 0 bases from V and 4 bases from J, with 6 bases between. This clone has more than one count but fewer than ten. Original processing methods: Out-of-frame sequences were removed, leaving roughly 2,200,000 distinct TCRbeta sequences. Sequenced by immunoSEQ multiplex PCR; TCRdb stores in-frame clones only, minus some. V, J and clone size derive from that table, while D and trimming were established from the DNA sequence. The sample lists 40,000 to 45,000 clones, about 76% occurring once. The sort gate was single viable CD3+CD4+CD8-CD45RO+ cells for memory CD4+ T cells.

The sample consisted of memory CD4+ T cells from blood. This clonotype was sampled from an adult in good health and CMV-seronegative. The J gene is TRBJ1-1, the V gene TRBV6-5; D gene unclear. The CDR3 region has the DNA TGTGCCAGCAGTTACTCGCTCGGCACTGAAGCTTTCTTT. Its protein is CASSYSLGTEAFF.